This TCR beta chain was identified during a study of T-cell memory formation after mild COVID-19. Whole-study findings and limits: Certain responding clones were present in pre-infection memory, suggesting participation of cross-reactive memory. Clones which contracted sat mainly in CM and EM if CD4+, and in EMRA if CD8+. Later expanders leaned toward CD4+, whereas clones contracting from day 15 to 85 were balanced CD4/CD8.

This clonotype was seen more than once but under ten times. Antigen specificity is unknown. Germline V gives CDR1 MNHEY, CDR2 SVGAGI. Trimming took off 0 bases at V and 2 bases at J, with 8 bases between the two ends. This CDR3 has 14 residues. Researchers used 5'RACE with constant-segment primers to make TCR alpha and TCR beta cDNA libraries that carry sample barcodes and UMIs. From the 5' RACE reads, TCRdb called clonotypes with MiXCR, one entry per CDR3 protein. This table has roughly 250,000 distinct CDR3 sequences, over 15% appearing once. Specimen: PBMCs or a T cell subset sorted from them (not recorded which). The chain couples TRBV6-5 to TRBJ2-7, with D hard to call. This receptor was taken from a man aged 18 to 29 who had mild COVID-19 (a few samples of this study predate the infection). Cell type and time point are not known. The CDR3 bases are TGTGCCAGCAGTTACTCGAAGTGGACCTACGAGCAGTACTTC. Its translation is CASSYSKWTYEQYF.